This T cell receptor beta chain was sequenced during a study of T cell responses to AZD1222 COVID-19 vaccine. With regard to this clone: Antigen specificity is unknown.

Study results and caveats: Most donors were white British, females outnumbered males, and clonal diversity was possibly underestimated. Vaccine-related CD4 TCRs covered spike, predominating at 160-218 and 743-854. Among AZD1222 vaccinees, only five to seven were seropositive at baseline.

The method was immunoSEQ multiplex PCR; TCRdb's version includes in-frame clones alone and lacks a portion of them. Its table records 150,000 or so clones. This CDR3 is 12 amino acids long. V was trimmed by 3 bases and J by 8 bases, leaving 10 bases between them. Germline CDR1 reads MDHEN; CDR2 reads SYDVKM. Sequenced material: peripheral blood. The clonotype was recovered from an adult in good health. The V and J genes are TRBV28 and TRBJ1-2; D is uncertain. This chain's CDR3 is CASSFTPRGYTF. CDR3 sequence (DNA): TGTGCCAGCAGTTTTACCCCAAGGGGCTACACCTTC.